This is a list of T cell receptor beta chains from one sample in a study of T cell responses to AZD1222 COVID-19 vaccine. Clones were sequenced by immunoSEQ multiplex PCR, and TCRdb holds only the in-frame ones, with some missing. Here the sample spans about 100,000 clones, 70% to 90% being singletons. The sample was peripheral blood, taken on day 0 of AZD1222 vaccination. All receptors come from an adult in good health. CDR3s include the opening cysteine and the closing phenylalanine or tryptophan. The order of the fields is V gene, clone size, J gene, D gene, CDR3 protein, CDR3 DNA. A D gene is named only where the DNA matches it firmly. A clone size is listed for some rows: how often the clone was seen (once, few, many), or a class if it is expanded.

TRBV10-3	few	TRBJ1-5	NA	CASNQEFSNQPQHF	TGTGCCTCCAACCAGGAATTTAGCAATCAGCCCCAGCATTTT
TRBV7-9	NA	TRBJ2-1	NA	CASSLDYNEQFF	TGTGCCAGCAGCTTAGACTACAATGAGCAGTTCTTC
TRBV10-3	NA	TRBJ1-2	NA	CAISPGSPSYGYTF	TGTGCCATCAGCCCGGGATCCCCTTCCTATGGCTACACCTTC
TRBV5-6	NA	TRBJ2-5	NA	CASSLVAVQETQYF	TGTGCCAGCAGCTTGGTAGCGGTACAAGAGACCCAGTACTTC
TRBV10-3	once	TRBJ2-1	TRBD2	CAISLLAGVYNEQFF	TGTGCCATCAGCCTTCTAGCGGGGGTATACAATGAGCAGTTCTTC
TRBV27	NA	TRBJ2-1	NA	CASRLRGSVDYNEQFF	TGTGCCAGCAGGCTGAGGGGTAGCGTGGACTACAATGAGCAGTTCTTC
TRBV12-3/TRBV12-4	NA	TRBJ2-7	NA	CASSSEVYEQYF	TGTGCCAGCAGTTCCGAGGTCTACGAGCAGTACTTC
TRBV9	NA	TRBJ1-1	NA	CASSVASGQPLF	TGTGCCAGCAGCGTAGCCTCCGGACAGCCGCTTTTT
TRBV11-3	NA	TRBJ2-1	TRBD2	CASSPSGPFYNEQFF	TGTGCCAGCAGCCCTAGCGGGCCATTCTACAATGAGCAGTTCTTC
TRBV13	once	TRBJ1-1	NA	CASSERYLKESEAFF	TGTGCCAGCAGCGAGCGCTACTTAAAGGAAAGTGAAGCTTTCTTT
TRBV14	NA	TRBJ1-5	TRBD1	CASSRYRGHHQPQHF	TGTGCCAGCAGCCGCTACAGGGGGCACCATCAGCCCCAGCATTTT
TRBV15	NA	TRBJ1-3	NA	CATSRAVSGNTIYF	TGTGCCACCAGCAGAGCTGTCTCTGGAAACACCATATATTTT
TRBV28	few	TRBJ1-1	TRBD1	CASSPRQGVFEAFF	TGTGCCAGCAGTCCCCGGCAGGGGGTCTTTGAAGCTTTCTTT